These 23 T cell receptor beta chains came from one sample sequenced in a study of T cells after yellow fever vaccination. From the 5' RACE reads, TCRdb called clonotypes with MiXCR, one entry per CDR3 protein. The sample consists of a few hundred thousand distinct CDR3 sequences, approximately 3.9% of them appearing once. Sequenced material: PBMCs, taken on the day of the yellow fever booster vaccination. Receptor source: a man in his late teens or twenties who received the YFV17D yellow fever vaccine.

This clonotype was picked up a small number of times. The V call is TRBV7-6, the J call TRBJ2-2; 9 positions match TRBD2. The CDR3 is 19 amino acids. V shed 2 bases, J shed 3 bases, and the junction held 13 bases outside the gene matches. The germline V gene has CDR1 SGHVS and CDR2 FNYEAQ. CDR3 sequence reads: CASSLNLAKTSGDTGELFF. CDR3 coding DNA: TGTGCCAGCAGCTTAAATCTGGCGAAGACTAGCGGCGACACCGGGGAGCTGTTTTTT.

This clonotype was counted many times. The rearrangement uses TRBV7-3 and TRBJ2-1; TRBD1 matches at 10 bases. V dropped 5 bases and J dropped 8; count of bases not matched to a gene: 6. This CDR3 comprises 14 residues. Per the germline V gene, CDR1 is SGHTA and CDR2 is FQGTGA. The chain's CDR3 is CASSLGQGVYEQFF. The DNA of the CDR3 is TGTGCCAGCAGCCTCGGACAGGGGGTCTATGAGCAGTTCTTC. Supplemented by reference TRBV7-3 and TRBJ2-1, the full variable domain reads GAGVSQTPSNKVTEKGKYVELRCDPISGHTALYWYRQSLGQGPEFLIYFQGTGAADDSGLPNDRFFAVRPEGSVSTLKIQRTERGDSAVYLCASSLGQGVYEQFFGPGTRLTVL.

This clonotype has more than one count but fewer than ten. This chain connects TRBV5-3 to TRBJ2-4; no reliable D call. TRBV5-3 qualifies as an ORF whose function is uncertain. The CDR3 extends over 18 amino acids. V lost 3 bases and J lost 4, with 23 bases in between. CDR3 bases: TGTGCCAGAAGCTGCCCCACGCCGGAACAGCGCCAGAAAAACATTCAGTACTTC. Translating gives CARSCPTPEQRQKNIQYF.

This clonotype was seen many times. One end of the junction fails to match germline, which may point to a read error. This rearrangement joins TRBV6-5 to TRBJ1-2, with 8 nucleotides matching TRBD1. CDR1 is MNHEY and CDR2 is SVGAGI in the germline V gene. The CDR3 runs to 13 residues. CDR3 loop: CASSYIGQGTFHF. Here the CDR3 DNA reads TGTGCCAGCAGTTACATCGGACAGGGTACCTTCCACTTC.

This clonotype was counted many times. The V and J genes are TRBV28 and TRBJ2-2; TRBD2 might be the D (5 bases). Germline CDR1 is MDHEN and CDR2 is SYDVKM. This CDR3 spans 15 amino acids. Trimming stripped 5 bases from V and 3 bases from J, with 13 bases between. CDR3 sequence: CASSPKQEDTGELFF. The DNA for the CDR3 is TGTGCCAGCAGTCCGAAGCAGGAGGACACCGGGGAGCTGTTTTTT.

Many counts were recorded for this clonotype. This chain connects TRBV7-2 to TRBJ2-7; no firm D call. CDR1 SGHTA and CDR2 FQGNSA come from the germline V gene. V lost 2 bases and J lost 4, with 6 bases in between. CDR3 length: 12 amino acids. This chain's CDR3 is CASSLSQYEQYF. CDR3 coding DNA: TGTGCCAGCAGCTTATCCCAATACGAGCAGTACTTC.

This chain joins TRBV7-6 and TRBJ2-1, with D unclear. V lost 5 bases to trimming and J lost 3 bases, with 17 bases between them. Per germline, CDR1 SGHVS and CDR2 FNYEAQ. The CDR3 runs to 16 residues. The CDR3 loop is CASSPGVGEIYNEQFF. CDR3 nucleotides: TGTGCCAGCAGCCCTGGGGTGGGTGAAATCTACAATGAGCAGTTCTTC.

DNA of the CDR3: TGTGCCAGCAGCTTAGTCCGAACGGGGATTTCCGGGGAGCTGTTTTTT. It translates to CASSLVRTGISGELFF. V is TRBV7-2 and J is TRBJ2-2, with a tentative D call TRBD2 (5 bases). Germline CDR1 and CDR2: SGHTA and FQGNSA. With 1 base removed from V and 6 bases from J, the gap between germline ends came to 15 bases. The CDR3 length is 16 residues.

This clonotype was detected many times. The chain is built from TRBV15 and TRBJ2-5, with unresolved D. With 8 bases removed from V and 5 bases from J, the gap between germline ends came to 18 bases. The CDR3 runs to 14 residues. CDR1 is LNHNV and CDR2 is YYDKDF in the germline V gene (reference sequence). CDR3 nucleotide sequence: TGTGCCACCTCGGAAAAAATCGATCGGGAGACCCAGTACTTC. Its translation is CATSEKIDRETQYF.

This clonotype was seen a few times. V and J are TRBV12-3 or TRBV12-4 and TRBJ2-6; no definite D call. The CDR3 is made up of 14 amino acids. Trimming removed 3 bases at V and 2 bases at J, with 5 bases between. The CDR3 protein is CASSFRAGANVLTF. CDR3 DNA sequence: TGTGCCAGCAGTTTTCGCGCTGGGGCCAACGTCCTGACTTTC.

This CDR3 is CASSLFQGFNEQFF. CDR3 bases: TGTGCCAGCAGCTTATTTCAGGGTTTCAATGAGCAGTTCTTC. The gene calls are TRBV7-6 and TRBJ2-1; D may be TRBD1 (5 bases). Germline V CDR1 and CDR2: SGHVS, FNYEAQ. This CDR3 comprises 14 residues. Trimming shortened V by 2 bases and J by 6 bases, and 11 bases separated the two germline ends.

This clonotype was found many times. V is TRBV6-4 and J is TRBJ2-3; tentatively, D is TRBD1 (6 bases). The germline V gene encodes CDR1 MRHNA and CDR2 SNTAGT. The germline V and J ends were trimmed by 6 bases and 1 base, with 8 bases remaining between them. The CDR3 totals 13 residues. The chain's CDR3 is CASSNRGTDTQYF. For the CDR3, the DNA is TGTGCCAGCAGCAACAGGGGCACAGATACGCAGTATTTT.

The CDR3 is CASNDPLRAPDNEQFF. The CDR3 DNA reads TGTGCCAGCAACGATCCCCTTAGGGCTCCAGACAATGAGCAGTTCTTC. The chain links TRBV11-2 to TRBJ2-1, with D unclear. This CDR3 comprises 16 residues. With 7 bases removed from V and 5 bases from J, the gap between germline ends came to 21 bases. CDR1 SGHAT and CDR2 FQNNGV come from the germline V gene.

There are a few counts of this clonotype. V and J are TRBV12-3 or TRBV12-4 and TRBJ1-2; D is perhaps TRBD1 (6 bases). V dropped 6 bases and J dropped 4 bases, with 15 bases sitting between them. There are 14 residues in the CDR3. DNA of the CDR3: TGTGCCAGCAGCTTAACAGGGTTGAGCTATGGCTACACCTTC. Translation gives CASSLTGLSYGYTF.

This clonotype was seen a handful of times. V and J are TRBV7-2 and TRBJ2-7, with unresolved D. V lost 1 base, J lost 0 bases, and 16 bases lay in between. CDR3 length: 17 residues. From germline, CDR1 is SGHTA and CDR2 FQGNSA. Here the CDR3 reads CASSLGYADLSSYEQYV. The CDR3 DNA reads TGTGCCAGCAGCTTAGGGTACGCGGACCTAAGCTCCTACGAGCAGTACGTC.

This clonotype was recorded many times. The J gene is TRBJ2-3, the V gene TRBV10-3; no clear D. Trimming removed 0 bases at V and 14 bases at J, with 15 bases between. Germline V gene data show CDR1 as ENHRY and CDR2 as SYGVKD. The CDR3 length is 13 residues. In DNA, the CDR3 is TGTGCCATCAGTGAGTCGATTCTGGACCCCAGGTATTTT. Translation: CAISESILDPRYF.

The V call is TRBV28, the J call TRBJ1-1; D is unclear. CDR3 length: 14 residues. Trimming removed 5 bases at V and 2 bases at J, with 12 bases between. The germline V gene encodes CDR1 MDHEN and CDR2 SYDVKM. This CDR3 is CASSPPLGNTEAFF. The CDR3 region has the DNA TGTGCCAGCAGTCCCCCGCTGGGCAACACTGAAGCTTTCTTT.

This clonotype was detected a few times. V and J are TRBV6-5 and TRBJ1-2, with D perhaps matching TRBD1 (6 bases). There are 15 residues in the CDR3. Germline lookup yields CDR1 MNHEY and CDR2 SVGAGI. Trimming removed 7 bases at V and 3 bases at J, with 18 bases between. The CDR3 spells CASTRGEGDHYGYTF. CDR3 in DNA: TGTGCCAGCACCCGAGGGGAGGGGGATCACTATGGCTACACCTTC.

This clonotype was seen repeatedly, ten times or more. The CDR3 DNA sequence: TGTGCCAGCAACACAGTCCTCCGGGGTTCACCCCTCCACTTT. Its translation: CASNTVLRGSPLHF. J is TRBJ1-6 and V is TRBV2; D gene uncertain. Germline V gene sequence: CDR1 SNHLY, CDR2 FYNNEI. This CDR3 region has 14 residues. V lost 7 bases, J lost 9 bases, and 16 bases lay in between.

This clonotype has ten or more counts. The gene calls are TRBV4-3 and TRBJ2-1; 7 bases agree with TRBD1. CDR3 length equals 15 residues. CDR1 and CDR2 from the germline V gene are LGHNA and YSLEER. V trimming: 5 bases; J trimming: 0 bases; junction bases outside the gene matches: 4. CDR3 residues: CASSATGPSYNEQFF. The CDR3 DNA sequence: TGCGCCAGCAGCGCGACAGGGCCCTCCTACAATGAGCAGTTCTTC.

This clonotype was recorded at least ten times. The chain links TRBV9 to TRBJ2-7; 8 nucleotides align to TRBD1. J gave up 6 bases and V 4 bases, and 6 bases lay outside the gene matches. The germline gives CDR1 SGDLS, CDR2 YYNGEE. The CDR3 covers 13 residues. The CDR3, as DNA: TGTGCCAGCAGCACGGACAGGGTGAGCGAGCAGTACGTC. Translating gives CASSTDRVSEQYV.

This clonotype was counted only a few times. This rearrangement joins TRBV13 to TRBJ2-3; D is uncertain. Germline assignment: CDR1 PRHDT and CDR2 FYEKMQ (reference sequence). This CDR3 is built from 12 residues. The V end was cut by 5 bases, the J end by 6 bases, with 9 bases between. The DNA for the CDR3 is TGTGCCAGCAGCATCCAGCTTGATACGCAGTATTTT. Protein product: CASSIQLDTQYF.

This clonotype was observed a few times. The chain carries TRBV5-1 and TRBJ1-3; 7 bases fit TRBD1. The CDR3 sequence is 16 residues long. From germline, CDR1 is SGHRS and CDR2 YFSETQ. V lost 4 bases to trimming and J lost 0 bases; unmatched junction nucleotides: 7. CDR3: CASSGGTVSSGNTIYF. The CDR3 DNA reads as TGCGCCAGCAGCGGGGGGACAGTCAGCTCTGGAAACACCATATATTTT.